These 20 T cell receptor beta chains originate from one sample sequenced in a study of graft-versus-host responses after intestinal transplantation. The table came from immunoSEQ multiplex PCR; TCRdb's copy has only in-frame clones and leaves some out. The sample includes more than 90,000 clones, around 93% of them seen just once. Antigen specificity for these receptors is unknown. The material sequenced was unstimulated CD8+ T cells sorted from spleen or lymph node cells, taken before intestinal transplant. The receptor set was obtained from a human donor who received an intestinal transplant.

This sequence joins TRBV6-1 and TRBJ2-7; maybe TRBD2 (5 bases). Germline assignment: CDR1 MNHNS and CDR2 SASEGT. Deletions cut 3 bases from V and 2 bases from J, with 11 bases between. The CDR3 consists of 14 residues. CDR3 nucleotide sequence: TGTGCCAGCAGTGACCGCGGGTTCACCTACGAGCAGTACTTC. Translation: CASSDRGFTYEQYF.

The rearrangement links TRBV18 to TRBJ2-1; 7 bases are a match to TRBD2. Per germline, CDR1 KGHSH and CDR2 LQKENI. This CDR3 has 14 amino acids. The trim removed 6 bases at V and 10 bases at J, leaving 12 bases unmatched. CDR3 sequence (DNA): TGTGCCAGCTCGCCAGCTGGCGGGAGCGGAGAGCAGTTCTTC. This encodes CASSPAGGSGEQFF. Filled out from reference TRBV18 and TRBJ2-1, the complete variable domain reads NAGVMQNPRHLVRRRGQEARLRCSPMKGHSHVYWYRQLPEEGLKFMVYLQKENIIDESGMPKERFSAEFPKEGPSILRIQQVVRGDSAAYFCASSPAGGSGEQFFGPGTRLTVL.

The V and J genes are TRBV7-2 and TRBJ1-2; D may be TRBD1 (5 bases). Deletions cut 2 bases from V and 5 bases from J, with 18 bases between. Looked up from germline, CDR1 is SGHTA and CDR2 is FQGNSA. The CDR3 totals 16 residues. Written as DNA, the CDR3 is TGTGCCAGCAGCTTAATAGGCGGGGGGGAGGGGTATGGCTACACCTTC. Amino acid sequence: CASSLIGGGEGYGYTF.

The rearrangement uses TRBV27 and TRBJ2-5, with D possibly matching TRBD2 (6 bases). TRBJ2-7 explains the end of the DNA better; the J call may be wrong. The CDR3 totals 14 residues. Germline CDR1 is MNHEY and CDR2 is SMNVEV (reference sequence). The CDR3 here is CASSLGGSSYEQYF. The CDR3 region has the DNA TGTGCCTCGAGTCTGGGAGGCTCGTCCTACGAGCAGTACTTC.

A single count supports this clone. V usage is TRBV30 and J usage is TRBJ1-2; D unclear. Germline CDR1 and CDR2: GTSNPN and SVGIG (reference sequence). The CDR3 runs 10 residues. V was cut by 3 bases and J by 6 bases, with 5 bases left in between. This CDR3 is CAWSRDGYTF. DNA for the CDR3: TGTGCCTGGAGCCGGGATGGCTACACCTTC.

The chain recombines TRBV27 with TRBJ2-7; TRBD1 matches 10 bases. Germline assignment: CDR1 MNHEY and CDR2 SMNVEV (reference sequence). V lost 3 bases, J lost 3 bases, and 2 bases stayed unmatched. CDR3 length: 14 residues. CDR3 in amino acids: CASSFRTGGYEQYF. The CDR3 DNA reads as TGTGCCAGCAGTTTCAGGACAGGGGGCTACGAGCAGTACTTC.

The genes are TRBV7-9 and TRBJ2-1, with 12 bases identical to TRBD2. This CDR3 is built from 14 residues. Germline trimming cut 4 bases from V and 6 bases from J; bases unmatched to any gene: 1. CDR1 SEHNR and CDR2 FQNEAQ come from the germline V gene (reference sequence). This CDR3 reads CASSSSGGANEQFF. DNA of the CDR3: TGTGCCAGCAGCTCTAGCGGGGGGGCCAATGAGCAGTTCTTC.

The chain uses TRBV6-1 and TRBJ1-6; D possibly corresponds to TRBD1 (5 bases). CDR1 is MNHNS and CDR2 is SASEGT in the germline V gene. The CDR3 is made up of 15 amino acids. Trimming took off 3 bases at V and 7 bases at J, with 13 bases between the two ends. This CDR3 reads CASSDHGALNSPLHF. The DNA for the CDR3 is TGTGCCAGCAGTGATCATGGGGCCTTAAATTCACCCCTCCACTTT.

The chain employs TRBV7-9 and TRBJ1-1; TRBD1 is a possible D gene (5 bases). V lost 5 bases and J 4 bases, leaving 14 bases between the germline ends. There are 14 residues in the CDR3. From germline, CDR1 is SEHNR and CDR2 FQNEAQ (reference sequence). The CDR3 nucleotides read TGTGCCAGCAGCCCGGACATATTCCCCACTGAAGCTTTCTTT. It codes for CASSPDIFPTEAFF.

The chain recombines TRBV7-9 with TRBJ2-1; 13 bases align to TRBD2. Germline assignment: CDR1 SEHNR and CDR2 FQNEAQ (reference sequence). J lost 7 bases, V lost 0 bases, and 12 bases had no gene match. The CDR3 sequence is 19 residues long. CDR3 region: CASSLATGGLAGVLNEQFF. The CDR3 DNA sequence: TGTGCCAGCAGCTTAGCGACGGGAGGACTAGCGGGGGTTTTGAATGAGCAGTTCTTC.

This chain uses TRBV5-6 with TRBJ1-2, with D tentatively TRBD1 (6 bases). This CDR3 contains 16 residues. Per the germline V gene, CDR1 is SGHDT and CDR2 is YYEEEE. Deletions cut 5 bases from V and 2 bases from J, with 19 bases between. The CDR3 reads CASSPGHKPTNYGYTF. The CDR3 nucleotides are TGTGCCAGCAGTCCGGGACACAAACCCACCAACTATGGCTACACCTTC.

J is TRBJ1-2 and V is TRBV27, with D perhaps matching TRBD1 (5 bases). The CDR3 has 16 residues. V was cut by 5 bases and J by 0 bases, with 16 bases left in between. CDR1 and CDR2 (germline): MNHEY, SMNVEV (reference sequence). CDR3 residues: CASSPLSGEANYGYTF. The CDR3 DNA sequence: TGTGCCAGCAGTCCACTTTCGGGGGAAGCTAACTATGGCTACACCTTC.

This chain uses TRBV6-1 with TRBJ2-3; 8 bases match TRBD2. Germline V gene sequence: CDR1 MNHNS, CDR2 SASEGT. The junction had 2 bases not matched to a gene; V was cut back by 3 bases and J by 0 bases. The CDR3 is 15 amino acids. This CDR3 is CASSDPGGSTDTQYF. The CDR3 DNA is TGTGCCAGCAGTGACCCGGGGGGGAGCACAGATACGCAGTATTTT.

The V and J genes are TRBV4-1 and TRBJ2-7, with 12 bases aligning to TRBD2. V lost 4 bases, J lost 5 bases, and 12 bases stayed unmatched. The CDR3 covers 17 residues. Germline V gene lookup returns CDR1 MGHRA and CDR2 YSYEKL. The CDR3 DNA follows: TGCGCCAGCAGCCGACAAGAAAGACTAGCGGGAGTCAACGAGCAGTACTTC. Its protein is CASSRQERLAGVNEQYF.

The chain uses TRBV4-2 and TRBJ2-2; 7 bases map to TRBD2. The V segment lost 3 bases and the J segment 5 bases; nucleotides outside the gene matches: 9. CDR1 and CDR2 (germline): LGHNA, YNFKEQ. The CDR3 consists of 16 residues. DNA for the CDR3: TGTGCCAGCAGCCAGTACGGCGGGAGCGGAACCGGGGAGCTGTTTTTT. Amino acids: CASSQYGGSGTGELFF.

The chain joins TRBV18 to TRBJ2-7; 8 bases are shared with TRBD2. The CDR3 totals 14 residues. V shed 6 bases, J shed 1 base, and the junction held 5 bases outside the gene matches. CDR1 is KGHSH and CDR2 is LQKENI in the germline V gene. The CDR3 region has the DNA TGTGCCAGCTCGATAACTAGCGGTTCCTACGAGCAGTACTTC. Its protein is CASSITSGSYEQYF.

The DNA of the CDR3 is TGTGCCAGCAGCTCAAGGGGGCCGAACAACACTGAAGCTTTCTTT. Its translation: CASSSRGPNNTEAFF. The chain couples TRBV7-7 to TRBJ1-1; 7 bases line up with TRBD1. Germline-derived CDR1 and CDR2 are SSHAT and FNYEAQ (reference sequence). V shed 4 bases and J 2 bases; nucleotides not matched to a gene: 7. The CDR3 runs to 15 residues.

This sequence joins TRBV5-6 and TRBJ2-7; TRBD1 matches 7 bases. Germline values: CDR1 SGHDT, CDR2 YYEEEE. Losses at the gene ends were 10 bases for V and 2 bases for J; bases not matched to a gene: 3. CDR3 length equals 11 residues. In nucleotides, the CDR3 is TGTGCCCAGGGACAGACCTACGAGCAGTACTTC. The encoded protein is CAQGQTYEQYF.

The rearrangement links TRBV6-6 to TRBJ2-1, with 7 bases aligning to TRBD2. Germline-derived CDR1 and CDR2 are MNHNY and SVGAGI (reference sequence). The V gene end was trimmed by 4 bases and the J gene end by 4 bases; junction bases not matched to a gene: 7. CDR3 size: 15 residues. CDR3 DNA: TGTGCCAGCAGTTTCGGACTAGAGGGATACAATGAGCAGTTCTTC. This gives the protein CASSFGLEGYNEQFF.

The chain recombines TRBV6-5 with TRBJ1-2; weak D call: TRBD1 (6 bases). CDR3 length equals 14 residues. Germline V gene sequence: CDR1 MNHEY, CDR2 SVGAGI. V lost 6 bases, J lost 5 bases, and 16 bases lay in between. The DNA of the CDR3 is TGTGCCAGCAGCCTGACAGGCCTAGATTATGGCTACACCTTC. Amino acids: CASSLTGLDYGYTF.